This is a list of T cell receptor beta chains from one sample in a study of CD4 T cells in relation to SARS-CoV-2 and coronaviruses. Clones were read by immunoSEQ multiplex PCR, and TCRdb kept only the in-frame ones, dropping some. The sample consists of about 56,000 clones, approximately 90% of them appearing once. The specimen sequenced was naive CD4+ T cells from PBMCs. The receptors were gathered from an adult with COVID-19. Each CDR3 is given with its conserved first and last residue.

cdr3_aa j_call v_call cdr3_length
CAWSALSNTIYF TRBJ1-3 TRBV30 12
CASSSRLAGGPGTQYF TRBJ2-5 TRBV27 16
CASSLSGVSSYEQYF TRBJ2-7 TRBV5-5 15
CASSYNSNQPQHF TRBJ1-5 TRBV6-5 13
CASSIPGVNPSYNEQFF TRBJ2-1 TRBV19 17
CASSLGGREQFF TRBJ2-1 TRBV28 12
CASSRGGRGLVETQYF TRBJ2-5 TRBV2 16
CASMSQNTEAFF TRBJ1-1 TRBV6-5 12
CASSLGQLSTDTQYF TRBJ2-3 TRBV5-5 15
CASSPDSQAAFF TRBJ1-1 TRBV12-3/TRBV12-4 12
CASSHTTTGANVLTF TRBJ2-6 TRBV28 15
CASSQGGENNSPLHF TRBJ1-6 TRBV4-2 15
CASSWTENQPQHF TRBJ1-5 TRBV12-3/TRBV12-4 13
CASSTRTGGTGELFF TRBJ2-2 TRBV28 15
CAWSAGAGQPQHF TRBJ1-5 TRBV30 13
CATSRRGDWYNQPQHF TRBJ1-5 TRBV15 16
CASSSRVGGGEQYF TRBJ2-7 TRBV7-9 14
CASSFWRQGASGELFF TRBJ2-2 TRBV28 16
CASSLLSRGYTF TRBJ1-2 TRBV28 12
CASSLYASFSDTQYF TRBJ2-3 TRBV28 15
CASSMGLAGPNSYEQYF TRBJ2-7 TRBV19 17
CASSYPNGNQETQYF TRBJ2-5 TRBV6-6 15
CASSSGLAGVKQYF TRBJ2-7 TRBV3-1/TRBV3-2 14
CASSQPVLLSTDTQYF TRBJ2-3 TRBV3-1/TRBV3-2 16
CARLLGDGQGIIWYGYTF TRBJ1-2 TRBV2 18
CASSFTGGTFMGSEKLFF TRBJ1-4 TRBV28 18
CASSFGASEQYF TRBJ2-7 TRBV5-6 12
CASSFYEQYF TRBJ2-7 TRBV2 10
CASTSSGLARSYNEQFF TRBJ2-1 TRBV3-1/TRBV3-2 17
CASSLEETFRNEKLFF TRBJ1-4 TRBV5-1 16
CASRQMEIGIYEQYF TRBJ2-7 TRBV28 15
CASSPLEQYF TRBJ2-7 TRBV19 10
CASSTQAGTEAFF TRBJ1-1 TRBV19 13
CASSPADSSTDTQYF TRBJ2-3 TRBV28 15
CASANRGDTQYF TRBJ2-3 TRBV11-2 12
CASSLLNTGELFF TRBJ2-2 TRBV7-2 13
CASGLYNEQFF TRBJ2-1 TRBV5-6 11
CASSQDWRDKQYF TRBJ2-7 TRBV3-1/TRBV3-2 13
CASRRTGGADTQYF TRBJ2-3 TRBV9 14
CASSSRAGASSSYNEQFF TRBJ2-1 TRBV7-2 18
CASSRTRGSSGNTIYF TRBJ1-3 TRBV23-1 16
CASSWTSGSIDEQFF TRBJ2-1 TRBV5-1 15
CASQGSSANEKLFF TRBJ1-4 TRBV19 14
CASSLLPGLAGGSEQFF TRBJ2-1 TRBV7-3 17
CASSEVRSSGANVLTF TRBJ2-6 TRBV2 16
CASKPGLANGELFF TRBJ2-2 TRBV6-5 14
CASNKKRQDPYEQYF TRBJ2-7 TRBV28 15
CASSLGGANPPLHF TRBJ1-6 TRBV7-9 14
CASSPWGLAKNIQYF TRBJ2-4 TRBV18 15
CASGRSSGANVLTF TRBJ2-6 TRBV28 14
CASSFSGSIYTF TRBJ1-2 TRBV5-5 12
CASSPRDPRDSPLHF TRBJ1-6 TRBV7-2 15
CASSLPRTITDQETQYF TRBJ2-5 TRBV7-2 17
CASSLDILSTDTQYF TRBJ2-3 TRBV5-1 15